Only a few counts were recorded for the clone carrying this T cell receptor (beta chain). Its antigen is unidentified. V shed 2 bases, J shed 8 bases, and the junction held 8 bases outside the gene matches. In germline, CDR1 is MNHNS, CDR2 SASEGT. CDR3 length: 14 residues. This sample is drawn from a study of response to subunit inactivated influenza vaccine. Regarding the study as a whole: Only a handful of new T cells, the authors suggested, are recruited with each seasonal influenza vaccination.

TCRdb ran MiXCR on the RT-PCR reads and lists one entry per CDR3 protein. The sample holds almost 600,000 distinct CDR3 sequences, 14% seen once. The chain carries TRBV6-1 and TRBJ1-2; 7 nucleotides agree with TRBD1. The sequence derives from a man in his forties or fifties who received an inactivated influenza vaccine. Source: PBMCs from blood, taken about 11 days after vaccination. CDR3 sequence: CASSEPQRGRGYTF. In DNA, the CDR3 is TGTGCCAGCAGTGAACCTCAGAGGGGGCGCGGCTACACCTTC.